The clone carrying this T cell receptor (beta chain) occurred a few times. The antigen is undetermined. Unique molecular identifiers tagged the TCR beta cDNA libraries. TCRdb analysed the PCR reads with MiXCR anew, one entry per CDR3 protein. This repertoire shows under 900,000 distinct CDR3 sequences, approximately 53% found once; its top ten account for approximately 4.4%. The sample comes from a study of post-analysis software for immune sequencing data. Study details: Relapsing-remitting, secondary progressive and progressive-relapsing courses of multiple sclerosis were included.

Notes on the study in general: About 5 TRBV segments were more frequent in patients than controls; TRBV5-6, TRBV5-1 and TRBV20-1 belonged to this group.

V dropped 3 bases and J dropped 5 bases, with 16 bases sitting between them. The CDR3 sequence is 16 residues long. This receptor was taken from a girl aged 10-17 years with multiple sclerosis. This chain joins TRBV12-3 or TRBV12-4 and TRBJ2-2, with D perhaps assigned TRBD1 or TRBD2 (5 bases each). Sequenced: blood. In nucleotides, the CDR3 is TGTGCCAGCAGTTTCGGTCCCGAGGGGTGGACCGGGGAGCTGTTTTTT. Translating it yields CASSFGPEGWTGELFF.